Following are 26 T cell receptor beta chains from one sample sequenced in a study of human T cells and chemical hapten exposure. Time point here: patch test 2, 6 weeks after DPC sensitization. Treatment reported: therapeutic diphenylcyclopropenone sensitization with weekly scalp DPC. TCRdb itself ran the RACE reads through MiXCR, one entry per CDR3 protein. The sample holds around 99,000 distinct CDR3 sequences, 9% to 9.5% seen once. The sample in question was whole blood, obtained in connection with sensitization to the hapten diphenylcyclopropenone (DPC). Receptors were obtained from a woman in her 40s with alopecia areata. Some clones in this sample may be carry-over from other donors' samples.

In its sample, this clonotype was seen once. An end of the junction does not agree with germline; a read error may underlie this. The V call is TRBV27, the J call TRBJ1-6, with a possible D match to TRBD1 (6 bases). Germline-derived CDR1 and CDR2 are MNHEY and SMNVEV (reference sequence). The CDR3 extends over 16 amino acids. CDR3 nucleotides: TGTGCCAGCCAGACCACGGGGGCTACCTATAATTCACCCCCCCATTTT. Its translation is CASQTTGATYNSPPHF.

This clonotype has ten or more counts. The chain recombines TRBV6-5 with TRBJ2-7; D gene uncertain. CDR1 is MNHEY and CDR2 is SVGAGI in the germline V gene. The CDR3 extends over 12 amino acids. The V end was cut by 6 bases, the J end by 0 bases, with 6 bases between. For the CDR3, the DNA is TGTGCCAGCAGCGGCGACTCCTACGAGCAGTACTTC. As protein: CASSGDSYEQYF.

The rearrangement uses TRBV6-5 and TRBJ1-2, with 12 positions matching TRBD1. The CDR3 sequence is 15 residues long. The germline V gene has CDR1 MNHEY and CDR2 SVGAGI. After removal of 6 bases from V and 4 bases from J, the junction contained 6 bases not matched to a gene. CDR3 residues: CASRPGTGGVYGYTF. In DNA form, the CDR3 reads TGTGCCAGCAGGCCCGGGACAGGGGGCGTCTATGGCTACACCTTC.

This clonotype was counted at least ten times. This rearrangement joins TRBV6-6 to TRBJ1-4; D gene unclear. The CDR3 loop spans 16 amino acids. V lost 4 bases and J 3 bases, leaving 15 bases between the germline ends. The germline CDR1 and CDR2 sequences are MNHNY and SVGAGI (reference sequence). The CDR3 sequence: CASSFPLRVPNEKLFF. CDR3 sequence (DNA): TGTGCCAGCAGTTTCCCCTTACGGGTCCCTAATGAAAAACTGTTTTTT.

This clonotype has only a few counts. V is TRBV29-1 and J is TRBJ2-2; D gene ambiguous. CDR1 SQVTM and CDR2 ANQGSEA come from the germline V gene. The CDR3 loop spans 11 amino acids. Trimming stripped 6 bases from V and 4 bases from J, with 6 bases between. The CDR3 bases are TGCAGCGTCGATCGCACCGGGGAGCTGTTTTTT. Translating gives CSVDRTGELFF.

This clonotype appeared a few times. The chain links TRBV6-6 to TRBJ2-7; possibly TRBD2 for D (6 bases). Trimming left V 5 bases short and J 3 bases short, with 11 bases between. Germline CDR1 and CDR2: MNHNY and SVGAGI (reference sequence). This CDR3 is built from 13 residues. This chain's CDR3 is CASSEAGRYEQYF. The CDR3 DNA reads as TGTGCCAGCAGTGAAGCGGGTCGCTACGAGCAGTACTTC.

This clonotype was found a few times. The chain uses TRBV12-3 or TRBV12-4 and TRBJ2-1, with D perhaps assigned TRBD1 or TRBD2 (5 bases each). V was cut by 5 bases and J by 2 bases, with 13 bases left in between. This CDR3 contains 15 residues. The CDR3 nucleotides are TGTGCCAGCAGTGACCGAGGGGACCCCTACAATGAGCAGTTCTTC. Residues: CASSDRGDPYNEQFF.

This clonotype has more than one count but fewer than ten. The chain uses TRBV18 and TRBJ2-1; D not certain. Germline-derived CDR1 and CDR2 are KGHSH and LQKENI. CDR3 length: 15 amino acids. V was shortened by 2 bases and J by 8 bases, with 16 bases between the two germline ends. The CDR3 nucleotides read TGTGCCAGCTCACCAACGTTCCAGGCTAGGGATGAGCAGTTCTTC. Its protein is CASSPTFQARDEQFF.

The rearrangement joins TRBV29-1 to TRBJ1-1; maybe TRBD1 (5 bases). The germline V gene has CDR1 SQVTM and CDR2 ANQGSEA. Trimming left V 3 bases short and J 1 base short, with 9 bases between. The CDR3 has 13 amino acids. CDR3 sequence: CSVEMTENTEAFF. CDR3 in DNA: TGCAGCGTTGAGATGACAGAGAACACTGAAGCTTTCTTT.

This chain uses TRBV12-3 or TRBV12-4 with TRBJ2-5, with 11 bases that match TRBD1. After removal of 3 bases from V and 2 bases from J, the junction contained 2 bases not matched to a gene. The CDR3 spans 15 residues. CDR3 bases: TGTGCCAGCAGTTTTCGGGACAGGGGGCAAGAGACCCAGTACTTC. This gives the protein CASSFRDRGQETQYF.

The chain recombines TRBV6-1 with TRBJ1-1; no clear D gene. The V end lost 3 bases, the J end lost 7 bases, and 15 bases lay between the germline ends. This CDR3 spans 14 amino acids. CDR1 and CDR2 (germline): MNHNS, SASEGT. The CDR3 is CASSEITLGGEAFF. The CDR3 DNA reads TGTGCCAGCAGTGAGATCACCCTGGGCGGTGAAGCTTTCTTT.

This clonotype came up a few times. This chain joins TRBV6-5 and TRBJ1-4, with D uncertain. Trimming removed 2 bases from V and 8 bases from J, with 9 bases in between. CDR3 size: 13 residues. CDR1 MNHEY and CDR2 SVGAGI come from the germline V gene. This chain's CDR3 is CASSYQAAEKLFF. CDR3 nucleotide sequence: TGTGCCAGCAGTTACCAGGCCGCCGAAAAACTGTTTTTT.

CDR3 protein: CASSADIDDIQYF. The CDR3 nucleotides are TGTGCCAGCAGCGCCGACATAGATGACATTCAGTACTTC. The rearrangement uses TRBV9 and TRBJ2-4; unclear D gene. Germline V CDR1 and CDR2: SGDLS, YYNGEE. CDR3 length: 13 residues. The V gene lost 3 bases and the J gene lost 8 bases, with 12 bases spanning the gap.

Many counts were recorded for this clonotype. The rearrangement joins TRBV7-6 to TRBJ2-2; 8 nucleotides line up with TRBD1. V was clipped by 1 base and J by 5 bases; unmatched bases: 6. The CDR3 loop spans 16 amino acids. In germline, CDR1 is SGHVS, CDR2 FNYEAQ. The CDR3 DNA reads TGTGCCAGCAGCTTAGACGGCAGGGGGCCGACCGGGGAGCTGTTTTTT. It specifies CASSLDGRGPTGELFF.

This clonotype appeared a few times. The chain links TRBV7-3 to TRBJ1-1; tentative D call: TRBD1 (5 bases). Trimming left V 5 bases short and J 6 bases short, with 16 bases between. The CDR3 contains 14 residues. Germline V gene sequence: CDR1 SGHTA, CDR2 FQGTGA. DNA of the CDR3: TGTGCCAGCAGCCCGGCTGGCAGGGACGCTGAAGCTTTCTTT. It translates to CASSPAGRDAEAFF.

The chain has TRBV19 and TRBJ1-5; D is unresolved. The CDR3 is 14 residues long. V lost 5 bases and J lost 5, with 13 bases in between. Germline CDR1 is LNHDA and CDR2 is SQIVND (reference sequence). CDR3 amino acids: CASSSTDRDQPQHF. CDR3 bases: TGTGCCAGTAGTTCCACGGACCGAGATCAGCCCCAGCATTTT.

This clonotype was counted only a few times. This rearrangement joins TRBV19 to TRBJ2-1, with TRBD2 identical over 12 bases. Germline CDR1 and CDR2: LNHDA and SQIVND (reference sequence). This CDR3 spans 16 amino acids. The J segment lost 8 bases and the V segment lost 3 bases, leaving 8 bases of the junction unmatched. The CDR3 nucleotides read TGTGCCAGTAGTATGGGAACTAGCGGGGGGATGGATGAGCAGTTCTTC. Its protein product is CASSMGTSGGMDEQFF.

This clonotype was seen more than once but under ten times. The chain carries TRBV3-1 and TRBJ2-7; D not certain. Trimming shortened V by 1 base and J by 4 bases, and 14 bases separated the two germline ends. Germline assignment: CDR1 LGHDT and CDR2 YNNKEL (reference sequence). The CDR3 is 15 amino acids. CDR3 residues: CASSQGIGAPYEQYF. The CDR3 bases are TGTGCCAGCAGCCAAGGAATAGGCGCACCTTACGAGCAGTACTTC.

This clonotype has just a few counts. V is TRBV7-3 and J is TRBJ1-1; D unresolved. Germline CDR1 SGHTA, CDR2 FQGTGA. V was trimmed by 0 bases and J by 0 bases, leaving 8 bases between them. This CDR3 is built from 15 residues. CDR3 protein: CASSLTGGMNTEAFF. CDR3 nucleotide sequence: TGTGCCAGCAGCTTAACGGGAGGCATGAACACTGAAGCTTTCTTT.

This clonotype came up many times. The J gene is TRBJ2-1, the V gene TRBV21-1; TRBD2 reflects the table's D call only, with no check against the DNA. TRBV21-1 counts as a pseudogene. The CDR3 spans 16 residues. Here the CDR3 reads CASSKGRRASYNEQFF. The CDR3 nucleotides read TGTGCCAGCAGCAAAGGGAGGAGGGCCTCCTACAATGAGCAGTTCTTC.

The gene calls are TRBV7-3 and TRBJ2-3; D is unresolved. Trimming shortened V by 7 bases and J by 5 bases, and 19 bases separated the two germline ends. The CDR3 is made up of 15 amino acids. In germline, CDR1 is SGHTA, CDR2 FQGTGA. Here the CDR3 DNA reads TGTGCCAGCACCCTCGGCCACAGCGTCAGAGATACGCAGTATTTT. As protein: CASTLGHSVRDTQYF.

This clonotype was seen ten or more times. This chain joins TRBV18 and TRBJ2-6; no clear D gene. The V end lost 3 bases, the J end lost 1 base, and 7 bases lay between the germline ends. The germline CDR1 and CDR2 sequences are KGHSH and LQKENI. The CDR3 consists of 15 residues. CDR3 protein: CASSPSVSGANVLTF. CDR3 nucleotide sequence: TGTGCCAGCTCACCTTCAGTATCTGGGGCCAACGTCCTGACTTTC.

This clonotype was recorded many times. This rearrangement joins TRBV11-2 to TRBJ2-1; 11 positions agree with TRBD2. Unmatched junction bases numbered 6, after V lost 2 bases and J lost 9 bases. The germline gives CDR1 SGHAT, CDR2 FQNNGV. The CDR3 consists of 15 residues. CDR3 region: CASSLQLAGGPEQFF. CDR3 sequence (DNA): TGTGCCAGCAGCTTACAGTTAGCGGGGGGGCCTGAGCAGTTCTTC.

CDR3 protein: CASSLRKGVGDTQYF. In DNA form, the CDR3 reads TGTGCCAGCTCACTCAGGAAGGGGGTAGGAGATACGCAGTATTTT. This chain uses TRBV18 with TRBJ2-3; the D gene is possibly TRBD1 (6 bases). Trimming left V 4 bases short and J 5 bases short, with 16 bases between. The germline gives CDR1 KGHSH, CDR2 LQKENI. The CDR3 is 15 residues long.

V and J are TRBV6-5 and TRBJ2-7, with D uncertain. Germline lookup yields CDR1 MNHEY and CDR2 SVGAGI. The CDR3 has 14 amino acids. V shed 2 bases and J shed 0 bases, with 8 bases lying between them. CDR3 DNA sequence: TGTGCCAGCAGTTACACGGGCGGCTCCTACGAGCAGTACTTC. The encoded protein is CASSYTGGSYEQYF.

In its sample, this clonotype was seen a few times. V gene TRBV27 combines with J gene TRBJ1-1; TRBD1 aligns across 7 bases. CDR3 length: 18 amino acids. Losses at the gene ends were 8 bases for V and 4 bases for J; bases not matched to a gene: 22. Germline assignment: CDR1 MNHEY and CDR2 SMNVEV (reference sequence). DNA of the CDR3: TGTGCCAGCCCCTTAAACCCTACAGGGGTCGGTTGTCTCACTGAAGCTTTCTTT. This encodes CASPLNPTGVGCLTEAFF.